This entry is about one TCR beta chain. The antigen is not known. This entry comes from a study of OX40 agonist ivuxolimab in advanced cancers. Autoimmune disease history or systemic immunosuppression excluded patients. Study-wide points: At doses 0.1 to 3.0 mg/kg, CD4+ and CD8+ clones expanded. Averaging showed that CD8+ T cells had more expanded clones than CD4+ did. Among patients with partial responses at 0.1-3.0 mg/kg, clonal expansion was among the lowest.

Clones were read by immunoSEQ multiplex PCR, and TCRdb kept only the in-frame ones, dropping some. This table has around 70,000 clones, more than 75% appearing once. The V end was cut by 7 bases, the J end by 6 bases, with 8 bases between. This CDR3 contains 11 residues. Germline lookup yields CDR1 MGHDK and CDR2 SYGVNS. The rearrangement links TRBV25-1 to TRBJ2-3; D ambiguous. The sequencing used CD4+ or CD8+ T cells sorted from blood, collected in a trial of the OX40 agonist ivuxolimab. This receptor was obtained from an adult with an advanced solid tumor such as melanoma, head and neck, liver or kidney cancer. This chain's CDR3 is CASNLGDTQYF. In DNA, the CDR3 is TGTGCCAGCAATCTTGGGGATACGCAGTATTTT. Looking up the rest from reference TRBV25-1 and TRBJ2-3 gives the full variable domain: EADIYQTPRYLVIGTGKKITLECSQTMGHDKMYWYQQDPGMELHLIHYSYGVNSTEKGDLSSESTVSRIRTEHFPLTLESARPSHTSQYLCASNLGDTQYFGPGTRLTVL.